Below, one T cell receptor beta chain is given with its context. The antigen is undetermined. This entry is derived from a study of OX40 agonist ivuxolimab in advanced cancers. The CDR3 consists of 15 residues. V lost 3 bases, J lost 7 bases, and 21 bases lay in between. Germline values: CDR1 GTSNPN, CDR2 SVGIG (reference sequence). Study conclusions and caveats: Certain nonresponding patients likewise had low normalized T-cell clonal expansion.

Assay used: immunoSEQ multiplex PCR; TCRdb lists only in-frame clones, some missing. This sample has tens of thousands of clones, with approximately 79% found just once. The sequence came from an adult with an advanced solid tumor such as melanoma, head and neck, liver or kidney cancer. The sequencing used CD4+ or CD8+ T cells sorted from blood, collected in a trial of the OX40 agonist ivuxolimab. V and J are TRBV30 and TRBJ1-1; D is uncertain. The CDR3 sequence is CAWRPPDLPTGEAFF. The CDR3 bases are TGTGCCTGGAGACCGCCGGACTTACCCACGGGTGAAGCTTTCTTT.